The 17 T cell receptor beta chains given below trace back to one sample, sequenced in a study of response to subunit inactivated influenza vaccine. From the RT-PCR reads, TCRdb called clonotypes with MiXCR, one entry per CDR3 protein. The sample holds a few hundred thousand distinct CDR3 sequences; around 15% are singletons and the top ten take around 10%. The sample was PBMCs from blood, taken 12 days after vaccination. Every receptor here comes from a man aged 45-65 years who received an inactivated influenza vaccine.

In this sample, this clonotype turned up a few times. The rearrangement joins TRBV5-1 to TRBJ2-7; maybe TRBD2 (6 bases). The CDR3 contains 13 residues. Germline V CDR1 and CDR2: SGHRS, YFSETQ. Between the trimmed V and J ends, which lost 7 bases and 8 bases, there was a span of 19 bases. CDR3 loop: CASALGRDSKQYF. CDR3 nucleotides: TGCGCCAGCGCTCTTGGCAGGGACTCCAAGCAGTACTTC.

The V and J genes are TRBV5-1 and TRBJ2-7, with D possibly being TRBD2 (5 bases). Germline V CDR1 and CDR2: SGHRS, YFSETQ. The V end lost 4 bases, the J end lost 2 bases, and 16 bases lay between the germline ends. CDR3 length: 15 amino acids. The CDR3 DNA reads TGCGCCAGCAGCCAGATCGGGGAAGCCCCCTACGAGCAGTACTTC. Encoded protein: CASSQIGEAPYEQYF.

The chain uses TRBV10-3 and TRBJ1-2; D gene uncertain. This CDR3 has 15 amino acids. CDR1 ENHRY and CDR2 SYGVKD come from the germline V gene. Trimming stripped 0 bases from V and 5 bases from J, with 13 bases between. This CDR3 reads CAISESNRGSYGYTF. CDR3 in DNA: TGTGCCATCAGTGAGTCGAATCGAGGGTCGTATGGCTACACCTTC.

The chain uses TRBV3-1 and TRBJ2-1, with D tentatively TRBD2 (6 bases). The V end was cut by 1 base, the J end by 7 bases, with 14 bases between. The CDR3 is made up of 15 amino acids. Germline values: CDR1 LGHDT, CDR2 YNNKEL (reference sequence). CDR3 DNA: TGTGCCAGCAGCCAAGGCGGGGCCACGAGGAATGAGCAGTTCTTC. Amino acid sequence: CASSQGGATRNEQFF.

The genes are TRBV9 and TRBJ2-7; D perhaps matches TRBD1 (5 bases). This CDR3 comprises 15 residues. Germline-derived CDR1 and CDR2 are SGDLS and YYNGEE. The ends were cut back, 4 bases at V and 0 bases at J, with 14 bases in the middle. In nucleotides, the CDR3 is TGTGCCAGCAGCACAACCTCGACAGCCTCCTACGAGCAGTACTTC. Its translation: CASSTTSTASYEQYF.

In DNA, the CDR3 is TGCAGCGTTGAAGATCGTACAGGGGGCTTTGGAGAGACCCAGTACTTC. Protein: CSVEDRTGGFGETQYF. The V and J genes are TRBV29-1 and TRBJ2-5, with 9 bases lining up with TRBD1. This CDR3 has 16 amino acids. Germline V gene lookup returns CDR1 SQVTM and CDR2 ANQGSEA. V lost 0 bases to trimming and J lost 4 bases; unmatched junction nucleotides: 9. Full variable domain (remainder filled in from reference TRBV29-1 and TRBJ2-5): SAVISQKPSRDICQRGTSLTIQCQVDSQVTMMFWYRQQPGQSLTLIATANQGSEATYESGFVIDKFPISRPNLTFSTLTVSNMSPEDSSIYLCSVEDRTGGFGETQYFGPGTRLLVL.

The chain uses TRBV3-1 and TRBJ2-3; TRBD1 matches 7 bases. Per the germline V gene, CDR1 is LGHDT and CDR2 is YNNKEL (reference sequence). The CDR3 covers 15 residues. V was pared by 1 base and J by 2 bases, with 3 bases of the junction left unmatched. CDR3 sequence reads: CASSQATGFTDTQYF. CDR3 bases: TGTGCCAGCAGCCAAGCGACAGGGTTCACAGATACGCAGTATTTT.

This clonotype was seen many times. The chain carries TRBV20-1 and TRBJ2-7; 7 bases are a match to TRBD2. There are 15 residues in the CDR3. CDR1 and CDR2 (germline): DFQATT, SNEGSKA (reference sequence). The J segment lost 4 bases and the V segment lost 6 bases, leaving 15 bases of the junction unmatched. The CDR3 nucleotides read TGCAGTGCCTCCCCTGGACTAGTCAAGGGGTACGAGCAGTACTTC. Its protein product is CSASPGLVKGYEQYF.

This chain uses TRBV20-1 with TRBJ2-7; D tentatively fits TRBD1 or TRBD2 (5 bases each). CDR3 length: 12 residues. Deletions cut 5 bases from V and 0 bases from J, with 8 bases between. The germline V gene has CDR1 DFQATT and CDR2 SNEGSKA (reference sequence). The CDR3 reads CSASGTSYEQYF. The DNA for the CDR3 is TGCAGTGCTTCCGGGACCTCCTACGAGCAGTACTTC.

This clonotype came up a few times. This sequence joins TRBV7-2 and TRBJ2-7, with 7 bases matching TRBD1. V lost 5 bases to trimming and J lost 0 bases; unmatched junction nucleotides: 10. From germline, CDR1 is SGHTA and CDR2 FQGNSA. The CDR3 is made up of 16 amino acids. CDR3: CASSQRQGASSYEQYF. DNA of the CDR3: TGTGCCAGCAGCCAGAGACAGGGCGCTAGCTCCTACGAGCAGTACTTC.

A few counts support this clonotype. V gene TRBV5-6 combines with J gene TRBJ2-1; weak D call: TRBD1 (6 bases). Per the germline V gene, CDR1 is SGHDT and CDR2 is YYEEEE. Trimming stripped 0 bases from V and 10 bases from J, with 11 bases between. The CDR3 contains 13 residues. CDR3 nucleotide sequence: TGTGCCAGCAGCTTGGACAGGGCTCGGGAGCAGTTCTTC. Amino acids: CASSLDRAREQFF.

CDR3 bases: TGTGCCAGCAGCCAAGAGGCCAGGCTCTCCTACAATGAGCAGTTCTTC. This encodes CASSQEARLSYNEQFF. The V and J genes are TRBV14 and TRBJ2-1; D not certain. The CDR3 is 16 amino acids. Trimming pared 0 bases from V and 0 bases from J, leaving 9 bases between. Germline V gives CDR1 SGHDN, CDR2 FVKESK.

This clonotype was counted ten times or more. V usage is TRBV12-3 or TRBV12-4 and J usage is TRBJ2-1; D is unclear. This CDR3 contains 13 residues. V lost 8 bases to trimming and J lost 12 bases, with 20 bases between them. CDR3 bases: TGTGCCAGCGCCCGGCAGTTAAGGGATGGGCAGTTCTTC. Residues: CASARQLRDGQFF.

The rearrangement joins TRBV28 to TRBJ2-1; tentative D call: TRBD2 (6 bases). CDR1 and CDR2 (germline): MDHEN, SYDVKM. This CDR3 contains 12 residues. V was pared by 3 bases and J by 10 bases, with 10 bases between. Written as DNA, the CDR3 is TGTGCCAGCAGTTTCGGGGGTCCCGAGCAGTTCTTC. Its protein is CASSFGGPEQFF.

The table lists this clonotype with a few counts. The CDR3 spells CASSQSGQGNTGELFF. The CDR3 coding sequence is TGTGCCAGCAGCCAATCGGGACAGGGAAACACCGGGGAGCTGTTTTTT. The chain is built from TRBV6-2 or TRBV6-3 and TRBJ2-2, with 9 bases fitting TRBD1. The CDR3 spans 16 residues. Trimming removed 6 bases from V and 2 bases from J; junction bases left unmatched: 7. Germline loops: CDR1 MNHEY, CDR2 SVGEGT.

The chain is built from TRBV24-1 and TRBJ2-1; 10 bases line up with TRBD2. Germline trimming cut 8 bases from V and 8 bases from J; bases unmatched to any gene: 5. The germline CDR1 and CDR2 sequences are KGHDR and SFDVKD. The CDR3 totals 13 residues. The CDR3 DNA is TGTGCCACCAAGGTAGCGGGAGGCGATGAGCAGTTCTTC. Encoded protein: CATKVAGGDEQFF.

This clonotype was counted between two and nine times. The V call is TRBV7-9, the J call TRBJ1-2; unclear D gene. V was cut by 3 bases and J by 3 bases, with 5 bases left in between. The CDR3 loop spans 12 amino acids. Germline V gives CDR1 SEHNR, CDR2 FQNEAQ (reference sequence). CDR3: CASSLSDYGYTF. The CDR3 DNA reads as TGTGCCAGCAGCTTGTCGGACTATGGCTACACCTTC.